Below, 14 T cell receptor beta chains from the same sample are listed, as sequenced in a study of cytomegalovirus exposure and HLA in healthy donors. Amplification used 60 Vbeta primers and 13 Jbeta primers. Here immunoSEQ multiplex PCR was the method, and the copy in TCRdb shows in-frame clones only, minus some. The table lists some 57,000 clones, roughly 77% of them singletons. Material for sequencing was PBMCs. The receptors come from a woman aged 30 to 39 in good health and CMV-seronegative.

J is TRBJ1-3 and V is TRBV9; the D gene is possibly TRBD1 (6 bases). The CDR3 is 16 amino acids. Germline V gene lookup returns CDR1 SGDLS and CDR2 YYNGEE. Trimming took 0 bases from V and 2 from J, leaving 12 bases between them. In DNA form, the CDR3 reads TGTGCCAGCAGCGTAGACAGGGAAATGACTGGAAACACCATATATTTT. Its translation: CASSVDREMTGNTIYF.

The chain couples TRBV12-5 to TRBJ2-2; D is unresolved. CDR3 length: 13 residues. Between the trimmed V and J ends, which lost 0 bases and 11 bases, there was a span of 10 bases. The germline CDR1 and CDR2 sequences are LGHNT and FRNRAP. CDR3 amino acids: CASGLVHIQELFF. The CDR3, as DNA: TGTGCTAGTGGTTTGGTACACATCCAAGAGCTGTTTTTT.

This rearrangement joins TRBV4-2 to TRBJ2-7; D is perhaps TRBD1 (6 bases). The length of the CDR3 is 15 residues. From germline, CDR1 is LGHNA and CDR2 YNFKEQ. V dropped 4 bases and J dropped 7 bases, with 20 bases sitting between them. This CDR3 reads CASSREGGLGEEQYF. For the CDR3, the DNA is TGTGCCAGCAGCCGGGAAGGGGGATTGGGTGAAGAGCAGTACTTC.

The chain combines TRBV9 with TRBJ2-7; 11 bases map to TRBD2. The V gene's germline CDR1 is SGDLS and CDR2 YYNGEE. V lost 0 bases to trimming and J lost 5 bases; unmatched junction nucleotides: 4. This CDR3 contains 15 residues. The CDR3 DNA sequence: TGTGCCAGCAGCGTAGAACTAGCGGGAGTAGACGAGCAGTACTTC. This sequence encodes CASSVELAGVDEQYF.

This chain uses TRBV6-1 with TRBJ2-1; a possible D gene is TRBD2 (6 bases). CDR3 length: 18 amino acids. The germline V gene has CDR1 MNHNS and CDR2 SASEGT. V lost 4 bases and J lost 4, with 23 bases in between. The DNA for the CDR3 is TGTGCCAGCAGTGGCCTATCTGAGACGGGAGCCCCTTACAATGAGCAGTTCTTC. Amino acid sequence: CASSGLSETGAPYNEQFF.

In its sample, this clone was seen once. CDR3: CASSLGGNPGDTQYF. CDR3 DNA sequence: TGCGCCAGCAGCTTGGGCGGGAACCCGGGAGATACGCAGTATTTT. This chain links TRBV5-1 with TRBJ2-3; possibly TRBD2 for D (6 bases). The CDR3 runs to 15 residues. Germline V gene lookup returns CDR1 SGHRS and CDR2 YFSETQ. V shed 0 bases and J shed 5 bases, with 13 bases lying between them.

The chain has TRBV19 and TRBJ1-4; unclear D gene. The CDR3 runs to 14 residues. In germline, CDR1 is LNHDA, CDR2 SQIVND (reference sequence). Trimming stripped 2 bases from V and 5 bases from J, with 9 bases between. The CDR3 sequence is CASSIPGVNEKLFF. The CDR3, as DNA: TGTGCCAGTAGTATACCAGGCGTCAATGAAAAACTGTTTTTT.

This sequence joins TRBV28 and TRBJ2-7, with TRBD1 matching over 8 bases. The CDR3 has 15 residues. V dropped 4 bases and J dropped 4; count of bases not matched to a gene: 9. Germline values: CDR1 MDHEN, CDR2 SYDVKM. Here the CDR3 reads CASSSGQGDGYEQYF. DNA for the CDR3: TGTGCCAGCAGTTCAGGACAGGGCGATGGATACGAGCAGTACTTC.

In the case of this clone: Germline and junction disagree at one end, which may indicate a read error. V is TRBV10-3 and J is TRBJ1-2, with TRBD1 matching 11 bases. The CDR3 contains 15 residues. Germline loops: CDR1 ENHRY, CDR2 SYGVKD. CDR3 sequence: CASSNPGTGGGGYTF. The DNA for the CDR3 is TGTGCCAGCAGTAACCCCGGGACAGGGGGAGGCGGCTACACCTTC.

V gene TRBV6-1 combines with J gene TRBJ2-5; 7 bases map to TRBD2. The CDR3 extends over 15 amino acids. Germline V CDR1 and CDR2: MNHNS, SASEGT. The junction had 5 bases not matched to a gene; V was cut back by 0 bases and J by 4 bases. The CDR3, as DNA: TGTGCCAGCAGTGAAGCGGAGGGAGGGCCAGAGACCCAGTACTTC. This encodes CASSEAEGGPETQYF.

This clone was picked up a small number of times. The rearrangement links TRBV30 to TRBJ1-2, with TRBD1 identical over 9 bases. Germline CDR1 and CDR2: GTSNPN and SVGIG (reference sequence). The CDR3 covers 15 residues. Trimming cost V 0 bases and J 5 bases; bases outside gene matches: 7. The CDR3 is CAWSVTTGGGYGYTF. The DNA of the CDR3 is TGTGCCTGGAGTGTAACGACAGGGGGGGGGTATGGCTACACCTTC.

In the case of this clone: One junction end does not reproduce the germline sequence, and a read error may be involved. The same CDR3 also results from other DNA sequences found in this sample. The chain recombines TRBV7-9 with TRBJ2-7; perhaps TRBD2 as D (6 bases). The CDR3 consists of 13 residues. CDR1 and CDR2 from the germline V gene are SEHNR and FQNEAQ (reference sequence). The CDR3 reads CSSRSGPAYEQYF. Here the CDR3 DNA reads TGTTCCAGCAGAAGCGGGCCAGCCTACGAGCAGTACTTC.

The chain joins TRBV2 to TRBJ2-7; the D gene is possibly TRBD1 (6 bases). Germline CDR1 SNHLY, CDR2 FYNNEI. Trimming cost V 3 bases and J 3 bases, with 12 bases left between them. The length of the CDR3 is 14 residues. The CDR3 spells CASSEAGVGYEQYF. The CDR3 DNA sequence: TGTGCCAGCAGTGAGGCAGGGGTTGGCTACGAGCAGTACTTC.

With regard to this clone: A junction end diverges from the germline sequence, so it may reflect a read error. This sequence joins TRBV6-5 and TRBJ2-7; possibly TRBD2 for D (5 bases). Germline assignment: CDR1 MNHEY and CDR2 SVGAGI. The CDR3 contains 13 residues. The CDR3 bases are TGTGCCAGCAGTGACTCCGGGACCTACGAGCAGTACTTC. Protein: CASSDSGTYEQYF.